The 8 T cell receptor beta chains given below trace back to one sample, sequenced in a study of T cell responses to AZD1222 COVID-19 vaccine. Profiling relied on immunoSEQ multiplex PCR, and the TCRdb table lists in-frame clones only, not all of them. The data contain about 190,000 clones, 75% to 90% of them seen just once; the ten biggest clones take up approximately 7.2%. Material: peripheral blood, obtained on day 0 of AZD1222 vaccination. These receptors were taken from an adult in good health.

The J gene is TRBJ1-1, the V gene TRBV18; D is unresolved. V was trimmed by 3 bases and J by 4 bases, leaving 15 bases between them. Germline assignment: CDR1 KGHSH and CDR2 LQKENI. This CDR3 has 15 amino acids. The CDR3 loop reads CASSPPDIRGTEAFF. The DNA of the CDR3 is TGTGCCAGCTCACCCCCCGACATCCGGGGCACTGAAGCTTTCTTT.

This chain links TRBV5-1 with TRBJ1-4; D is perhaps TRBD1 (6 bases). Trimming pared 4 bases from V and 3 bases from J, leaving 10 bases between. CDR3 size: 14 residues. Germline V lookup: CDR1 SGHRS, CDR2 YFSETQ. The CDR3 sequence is CASSRGAPNEKLFF. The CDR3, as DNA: TGCGCCAGCAGCAGGGGGGCCCCTAATGAAAAACTGTTTTTT.

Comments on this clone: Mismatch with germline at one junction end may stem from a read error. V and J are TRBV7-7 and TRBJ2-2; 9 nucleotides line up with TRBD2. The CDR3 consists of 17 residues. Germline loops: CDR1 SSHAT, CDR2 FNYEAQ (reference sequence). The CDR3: CASSPSGDHSATGELFF. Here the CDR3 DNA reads TGTGCTAGCAGCCCTAGCGGGGATCACTCCGCCACCGGGGAGCTGTTTTTT.

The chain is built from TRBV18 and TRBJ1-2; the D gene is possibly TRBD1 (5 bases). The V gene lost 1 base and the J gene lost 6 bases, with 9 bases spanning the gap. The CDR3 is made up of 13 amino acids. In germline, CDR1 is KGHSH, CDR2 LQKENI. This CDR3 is CASSPRQFHGYTF. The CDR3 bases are TGTGCCAGCTCACCACGACAGTTCCATGGCTACACCTTC.

CDR3 bases: TGTGCCAGCAGTTTATTGCAGGGGGAGACCCAGTACTTC. It translates to CASSLLQGETQYF. This sequence joins TRBV12-3 or TRBV12-4 and TRBJ2-5; maybe TRBD1 (6 bases). This CDR3 contains 13 residues. V was clipped by 2 bases and J by 5 bases, with 9 bases between them.

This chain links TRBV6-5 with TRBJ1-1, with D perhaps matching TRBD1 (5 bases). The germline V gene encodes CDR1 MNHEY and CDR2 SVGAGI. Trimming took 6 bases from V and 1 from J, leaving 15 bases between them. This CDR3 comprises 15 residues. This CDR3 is CASRKQAETNTEAFF. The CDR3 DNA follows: TGTGCCAGCAGAAAACAGGCCGAGACGAACACTGAAGCTTTCTTT.

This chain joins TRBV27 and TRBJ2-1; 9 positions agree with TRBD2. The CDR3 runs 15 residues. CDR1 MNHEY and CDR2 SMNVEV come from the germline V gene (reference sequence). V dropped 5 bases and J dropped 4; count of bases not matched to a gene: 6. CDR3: CASSVTSGAYNEQFF. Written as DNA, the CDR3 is TGTGCCAGCAGTGTGACTAGCGGAGCTTACAATGAGCAGTTCTTC.

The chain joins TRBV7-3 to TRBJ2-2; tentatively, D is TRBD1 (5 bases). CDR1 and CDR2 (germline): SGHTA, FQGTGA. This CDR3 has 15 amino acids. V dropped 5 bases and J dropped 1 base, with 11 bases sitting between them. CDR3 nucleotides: TGTGCCAGCAGCATCGACAGCCTGAACACCGGGGAGCTGTTTTTT. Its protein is CASSIDSLNTGELFF. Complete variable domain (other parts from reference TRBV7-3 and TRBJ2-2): GAGVSQTPSNKVTEKGKYVELRCDPISGHTALYWYRQSLGQGPEFLIYFQGTGAADDSGLPNDRFFAVRPEGSVSTLKIQRTERGDSAVYLCASSIDSLNTGELFFGEGSRLTVL.